These T cell receptor beta chains were read from a single sample in a study of shared clonotypes between healthy human individuals. Sequencing was performed with immunoSEQ multiplex PCR; in TCRdb, only in-frame clones are kept and a portion is missing. The data show over 2 million clones, just under 95% seen once. Sequencing used naive CD4+ T cells from PBMCs. The receptors originated from a young man in good health. Some clones in this sample may be carry-over from other donors' samples. Both conserved end residues are part of each CDR3. The order of the fields is J gene, V gene, clone size, D gene, CDR3 protein, CDR3 DNA. D genes are given only for firm matches. Rows give clone size only sometimes, using once, few, many, or a class for an expanded clone.

>TRBJ2-3|TRBV9|.|.
CASSVGTKDTQYF
TGTGCCAGCAGCGTAGGTACCAAAGATACGCAGTATTTT
>TRBJ2-5|TRBV7-3|.|.
CASSLAGTETQYF
TGTGCCAGCAGCTTAGCAGGGACGGAGACCCAGTACTTC
>TRBJ2-1|TRBV10-3|.|TRBD2
CAISTRGSGSGGSYNEQFF
TGTGCCATCAGCACCCGGGGTAGCGGGAGTGGGGGCTCCTACAATGAGCAGTTCTTC
>TRBJ2-7|TRBV5-1|.|TRBD1
CASSLGQGEQYF
TGCGCCAGCAGCCTCGGACAGGGCGAGCAGTACTTC
>TRBJ2-3|TRBV5-4|.|TRBD2
CASSAPPAGVGDTQYF
TGTGCCAGCAGCGCCCCCCCAGCGGGAGTGGGAGATACGCAGTATTTT
>TRBJ2-1|TRBV28|.|TRBD2
CASTWSGGAYNEQFF
TGTGCCAGCACCTGGTCGGGAGGGGCCTACAATGAGCAGTTCTTC
>TRBJ2-1|TRBV29-1|.|.
CSAYDIGVSLWNEQFF
TGCAGCGCCTATGACATCGGGGTTTCTCTTTGGAATGAGCAGTTCTTC
>TRBJ2-5|TRBV7-9|once|.
CASSPTGTSQETQYF
TGTGCCAGCAGCCCCACCGGGACAAGCCAAGAGACCCAGTACTTC
>TRBJ2-7|TRBV28|.|.
CASSSDSYEQYF
TGTGCCAGCAGTTCAGACAGCTACGAGCAGTACTTC
>TRBJ2-3|TRBV12-5|.|.
CASGSSREFDTQYF
TGTGCTAGTGGTTCGAGCCGAGAATTCGATACGCAGTATTTT
>TRBJ2-5|TRBV19|.|.
CASSRSLQETQYF
TGTGCCAGTAGTAGGTCACTACAAGAGACCCAGTACTTC
>TRBJ2-4|TRBV5-1|.|.
CASSLDSEKNIQYF
TGCGCCAGCAGCTTGGACAGCGAAAAAAACATTCAGTACTTC
>TRBJ1-2|TRBV30|.|TRBD1
CAWSLQGAGGYTF
TGTGCCTGGAGTTTACAGGGGGCAGGAGGCTACACCTTC
>TRBJ2-1|TRBV5-1|.|TRBD2
CASSPPGLAGDNEQFF
TGCGCCAGCAGCCCCCCCGGACTAGCGGGAGACAATGAGCAGTTCTTC
>TRBJ2-3|TRBV5-1|.|TRBD2
CASSSVPPAGGANTQYF
TGCGCCAGCAGCTCAGTTCCTCCAGCGGGAGGGGCTAATACGCAGTATTTT
>TRBJ1-5|TRBV19|.|.
CASSRGIQPQHF
TGTGCCAGTAGTAGGGGGATCCAGCCCCAGCATTTT
>TRBJ1-2|TRBV28|.|TRBD1
CASSGTGGTRGYTF
TGTGCCAGCAGTGGGACAGGGGGTACCCGCGGCTACACCTTC
>TRBJ2-1|TRBV11-1|.|TRBD2
CASGGDYQVNNEQFF
TGTGCCAGCGGAGGGGACTACCAAGTTAACAATGAGCAGTTCTTC
>TRBJ2-5|TRBV30|.|.
CAWTSGGTQYF
TGTGCCTGGACCTCTGGAGGGACCCAGTACTTC
>TRBJ2-7|TRBV5-8|once|TRBD2
CASSLRRTSATYEQYF
TGTGCCAGCAGCTTGCGTAGGACTAGCGCGACCTACGAGCAGTACTTC
>TRBJ2-3|TRBV5-4|.|.
CASSRGASRSTDTQYF
TGTGCCAGCAGCCGAGGGGCTAGCCGAAGCACAGATACGCAGTATTTT
>TRBJ2-7|TRBV5-1|.|.
CASSTTGTWDHEQYF
TGCGCCAGCAGCACCACCGGGACCTGGGACCACGAGCAGTACTTC
>TRBJ2-7|TRBV28|.|TRBD1
CASSLEQGNYEQYF
TGTGCCAGCAGTTTAGAACAGGGGAACTACGAGCAGTACTTC
>TRBJ1-1|TRBV5-1|.|.
CASRGQLNTEAFF
TGCGCCAGCAGAGGACAGTTGAACACTGAAGCTTTCTTT
>TRBJ1-5|TRBV19|.|.
CASIGWGNQPQHF
TGTGCCAGTATAGGTTGGGGGAATCAGCCCCAGCATTTT
>TRBJ2-7|TRBV4-2|.|.
CASSQDPPRSGPRQYF
TGTGCCAGCAGCCAAGATCCCCCTAGATCGGGTCCCCGGCAGTACTTC
>TRBJ2-1|TRBV7-3|.|.
CASSLFGSELEQFF
TGTGCCAGCAGCTTGTTCGGGAGCGAGCTTGAGCAGTTCTTC
>TRBJ1-2|TRBV19|.|TRBD1
CASIGTGDFYGYTF
TGTGCCAGTATCGGGACAGGAGACTTCTATGGCTACACCTTC
>TRBJ2-2|TRBV5-4|.|TRBD2
CASSSLTLGLAGATGELFF
TGTGCCAGCAGCTCTCTTACCCTTGGACTAGCGGGAGCGACCGGGGAGCTGTTTTTT
>TRBJ2-7|TRBV29-1|.|.
CSGIPGGTRDEQYF
TGCAGCGGGATTCCTGGGGGCACGAGGGACGAGCAGTACTTC
>TRBJ2-7|TRBV5-1|.|TRBD1
CASSDLTGPQGQYF
TGCGCCAGCAGCGACTTGACAGGGCCCCAGGGGCAGTACTTC
>TRBJ2-5|TRBV6-5|.|TRBD1
CASSFRQGRWQETQYF
TGTGCCAGCAGTTTCAGACAGGGTCGGTGGCAAGAGACCCAGTACTTC
>TRBJ1-5|TRBV19|.|.
CASSILRGQPQHF
TGTGCCAGTAGTATCCTCCGTGGACAGCCCCAGCATTTT
>TRBJ2-2|TRBV7-2|.|TRBD2
CASSWAAGDAGELFF
TGTGCCAGCAGCTGGGCAGCGGGAGATGCCGGGGAGCTGTTTTTT
>TRBJ1-3|TRBV28|.|.
CASSLAGSGNTIYF
TGTGCCAGCAGTTTGGCCGGCTCTGGAAACACCATATATTTT
>TRBJ2-5|TRBV5-1|.|.
CASSLGAQETQYF
TGCGCCAGCAGTCTCGGGGCCCAAGAGACCCAGTACTTC
>TRBJ2-7|TRBV27|.|TRBD2
CASSLSSGSYEQYF
TGTGCCAGCAGTTTAAGTAGCGGGTCCTACGAGCAGTACTTC
>TRBJ2-7|TRBV6-1|.|TRBD2
CASSEARPSGSSEQYF
TGTGCCAGCAGTGAAGCGAGGCCTAGCGGGAGTAGCGAGCAGTACTTC
>TRBJ1-1|TRBV30|.|.
CAWSDRGGTEAFF
TGTGCCTGGAGTGACCGGGGCGGTACTGAAGCTTTCTTT
>TRBJ2-7|TRBV5-1|.|TRBD2
CASSLAQGLAQGEQYF
TGCGCCAGCAGCTTGGCCCAGGGACTAGCGCAAGGCGAGCAGTACTTC
>TRBJ2-7|TRBV5-1|.|.
CASSLFRDPYEQYF
TGCGCCAGCAGCTTGTTTCGGGACCCCTACGAGCAGTACTTC
>TRBJ2-7|TRBV4-1|.|TRBD2
CASSQGLRGSFPYEQYF
TGCGCCAGCAGCCAAGGGCTTCGCGGGAGTTTTCCCTACGAGCAGTACTTC
>TRBJ2-5|TRBV6-5|.|.
CASNQPAQTQYF
TGTGCCAGCAACCAGCCGGCACAAACCCAGTACTTC
>TRBJ2-7|TRBV4-1|.|TRBD2
CASSQEGGRAGEQYF
TGCGCCAGCAGCCAAGAAGGAGGGAGGGCCGGCGAGCAGTACTTC
>TRBJ1-2|TRBV19|.|.
CASSRGGGQTKKTNFNF
TGTGCCAGTAGTAGAGGGGGAGGACAGACGAAAAAAACAAACTTTAACTTC
>TRBJ2-5|TRBV11-2|.|.
CASSPNSGYQETQYF
TGTGCCAGCAGCCCTAATAGCGGCTACCAAGAGACCCAGTACTTC
>TRBJ1-1|TRBV7-2|.|.
CASSLAGQTSTEAFF
TGTGCCAGCAGCTTAGCGGGACAAACTAGCACTGAAGCTTTCTTT
>TRBJ1-1|TRBV28|.|.
CASSPAGAAALITEAFF
TGTGCCAGCAGTCCAGCAGGGGCGGCAGCACTGATCACTGAAGCTTTCTTT